This T cell receptor (beta chain) appears in the sequencing data of a study of cytomegalovirus exposure and HLA in healthy donors. Germline lookup yields CDR1 SNHLY and CDR2 FYNNEI. This CDR3 has 12 residues. With 5 bases clipped from V and 5 bases from J, the junction kept 3 bases outside the gene matches. As regards this clone: The antigen is undetermined.

Nominally healthy donors provided the samples, though records likely missed some immune exposures. Both 60 Vbeta primers and 13 Jbeta primers went into the PCR. Data came from immunoSEQ multiplex PCR; TCRdb stores just in-frame clones and leaves some out. The sample lists more than 95,000 clones, 60% to 80% occurring once. Notes on the study in general: In a later analysis, most CMV-associated TCR beta chains appeared HLA-restricted. What a later analysis reportedly showed was that an Asian-associated ancestry cluster had fewer N-insertions than the roughly 670-donor mean.

The chain couples TRBV2 to TRBJ2-7; 7 bases align to TRBD1. Sequenced material: PBMCs. This clonotype was sampled from a man aged 25-45 years in good health and CMV-seronegative. Here the CDR3 DNA reads TGTGCCAGCAGTTTTACAGGGGACGAGCAGTACTTC. Translating it yields CASSFTGDEQYF.